These T cell receptor beta chains were read from a single sample in a study of blood T cell repertoires in COVID-19. The assay was immunoSEQ multiplex PCR, and TCRdb's table has in-frame clones only and misses some. This table has around 260,000 clones, about nine tenths appearing once. The sequenced sample was peripheral blood. The source of these receptors is a young adult with COVID-19, enrolled during active disease. The CDR3 runs from the conserved cysteine through the conserved F or W. The D gene is left open where the match is weak. The size field is filled for only some rows; it gives once, few, many or a size class.

j_gene	d_gene	abundance	v_gene	CDR3aa	CDR3nt
TRBJ1-2	.	.	TRBV7-2	CASSLERGEGYGYTF	TGTGCCAGCAGCTTAGAACGAGGAGAGGGCTATGGCTACACCTTC
TRBJ1-2	TRBD1	.	TRBV28	CASSPPARTGSYGYTF	TGTGCCAGCAGTCCACCGGCACGGACAGGTTCCTATGGCTACACCTTC
TRBJ2-7	TRBD2	.	TRBV15	CATSREGASGTPKTYEQYF	TGTGCCACCAGCAGAGAAGGTGCTAGCGGGACGCCCAAAACCTACGAGCAGTACTTC
TRBJ2-3	.	.	TRBV7-9	CASSLVSGSADTQYF	TGTGCCAGCAGCTTGGTTTCAGGGTCTGCAGATACGCAGTATTTT
TRBJ2-2	.	.	TRBV6-1	CASSEGGFADGGELFF	TGTGCCAGCAGTGAAGGAGGGTTTGCTGATGGCGGGGAGCTGTTTTTT
TRBJ2-1	.	.	TRBV12-3/TRBV12-4	CASIQSGNEQFF	TGTGCCAGCATCCAGAGCGGCAATGAGCAGTTCTTC
TRBJ2-1	TRBD2	.	TRBV20-1	CSASSAGGYNEQFF	TGCAGTGCTAGTTCAGCGGGAGGCTACAATGAGCAGTTCTTC
TRBJ1-2	TRBD1	few	TRBV2	CASSEKQGGNYGYTF	TGTGCCAGCAGTGAAAAACAGGGGGGGAACTATGGCTACACCTTC
TRBJ2-7	.	.	TRBV6-5	CASSPLQTGFYEQYF	TGTGCCAGCAGCCCCCTTCAAACAGGTTTTTACGAGCAGTACTTC
TRBJ2-1	TRBD2	.	TRBV4-2	CASSQVLAGSDEQFF	TGTGCCAGCAGCCAAGTGTTAGCGGGTAGCGATGAGCAGTTCTTC
TRBJ2-3	.	.	TRBV7-3	CASSQDSSTSTDTQYF	TGTGCCAGCAGCCAGGACAGCTCAACTAGCACAGATACGCAGTATTTT
TRBJ2-7	.	.	TRBV4-2	CASSQVGYLGVEQYF	TGTGCCAGCAGCCAAGTGGGTTACCTAGGTGTCGAGCAGTACTTC
TRBJ2-7	TRBD2	.	TRBV7-2	CASSRTSGRTYEQYF	TGTGCCAGCAGCAGGACTAGCGGGAGAACTTACGAGCAGTACTTC
TRBJ2-1	TRBD2	.	TRBV9	CASSVSGRPALGEQFF	TGTGCCAGCAGCGTTAGCGGGAGGCCCGCCTTGGGTGAGCAGTTCTTC
TRBJ2-6	TRBD1	.	TRBV6-2/TRBV6-3	CASSYSTRDRGRSGANVLTF	TGTGCCAGCAGTTACTCTACACGGGACAGGGGAAGGTCTGGGGCCAACGTCCTGACTTTC
TRBJ2-7	.	.	TRBV28	CASSIDEQYF	TGTGCCAGCAGTATAGACGAGCAGTACTTC
TRBJ2-7	.	.	TRBV6-1	CASSEDVAVFSYEQYF	TGTGCCAGCAGTGAAGACGTAGCGGTCTTCTCCTACGAGCAGTACTTC